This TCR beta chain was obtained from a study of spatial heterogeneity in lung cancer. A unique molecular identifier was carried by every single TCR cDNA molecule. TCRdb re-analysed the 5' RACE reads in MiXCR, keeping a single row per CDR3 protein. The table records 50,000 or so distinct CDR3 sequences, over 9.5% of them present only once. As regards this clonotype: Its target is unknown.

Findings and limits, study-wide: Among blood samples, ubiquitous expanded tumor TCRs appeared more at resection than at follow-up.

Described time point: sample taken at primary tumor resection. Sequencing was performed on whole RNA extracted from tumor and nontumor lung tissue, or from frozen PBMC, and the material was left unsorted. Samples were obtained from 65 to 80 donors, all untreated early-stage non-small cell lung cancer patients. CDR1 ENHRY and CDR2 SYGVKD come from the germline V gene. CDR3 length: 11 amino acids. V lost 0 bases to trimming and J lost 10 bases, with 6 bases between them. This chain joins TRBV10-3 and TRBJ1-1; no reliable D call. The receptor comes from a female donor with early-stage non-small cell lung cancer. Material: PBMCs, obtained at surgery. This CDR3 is CAISESGGAFF. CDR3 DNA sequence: TGTGCCATCAGTGAGTCGGGTGGAGCTTTCTTT.